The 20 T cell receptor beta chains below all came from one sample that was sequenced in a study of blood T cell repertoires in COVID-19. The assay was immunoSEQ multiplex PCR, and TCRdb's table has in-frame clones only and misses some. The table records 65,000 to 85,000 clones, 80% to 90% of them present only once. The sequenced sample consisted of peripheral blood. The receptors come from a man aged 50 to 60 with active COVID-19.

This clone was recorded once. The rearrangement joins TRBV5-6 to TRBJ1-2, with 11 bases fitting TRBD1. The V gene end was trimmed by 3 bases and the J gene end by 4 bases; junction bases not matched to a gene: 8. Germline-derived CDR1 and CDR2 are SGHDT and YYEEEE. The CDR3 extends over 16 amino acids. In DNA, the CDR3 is TGTGCCAGCAGCTGGGGACAGGGGGAAAGGGTCTATGGCTACACCTTC. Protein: CASSWGQGERVYGYTF.

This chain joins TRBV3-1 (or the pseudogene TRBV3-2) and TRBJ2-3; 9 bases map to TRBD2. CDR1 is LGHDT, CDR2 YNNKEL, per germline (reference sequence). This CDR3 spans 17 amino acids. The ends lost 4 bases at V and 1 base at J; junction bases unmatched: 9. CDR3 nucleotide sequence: TGTGCCAGCAGCCCTGGTGCTAGCGGGATTCGCACAGATACGCAGTATTTT. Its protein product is CASSPGASGIRTDTQYF.

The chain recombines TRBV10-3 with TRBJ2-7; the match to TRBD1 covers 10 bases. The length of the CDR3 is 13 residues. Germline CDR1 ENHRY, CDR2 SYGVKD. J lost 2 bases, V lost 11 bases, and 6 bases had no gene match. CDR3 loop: CASGQGYTYEQYF. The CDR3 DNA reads TGTGCCTCGGGACAGGGGTATACCTACGAGCAGTACTTC.

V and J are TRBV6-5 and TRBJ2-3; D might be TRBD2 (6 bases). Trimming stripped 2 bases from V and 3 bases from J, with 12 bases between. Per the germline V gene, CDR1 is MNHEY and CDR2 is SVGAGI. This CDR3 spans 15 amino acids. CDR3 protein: CASSYGGLGTDTQYF. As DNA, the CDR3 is TGTGCCAGCAGTTACGGGGGGTTGGGGACAGATACGCAGTATTTT.

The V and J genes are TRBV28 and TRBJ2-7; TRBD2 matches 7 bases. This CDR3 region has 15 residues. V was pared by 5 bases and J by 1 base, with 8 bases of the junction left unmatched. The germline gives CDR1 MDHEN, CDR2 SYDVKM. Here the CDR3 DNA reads TGTGCCAGCAGTCCCCCTGAGGGAGGGTCCTACGAGCAGTACTTC. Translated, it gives CASSPPEGGSYEQYF. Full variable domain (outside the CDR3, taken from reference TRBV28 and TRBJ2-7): DVKVTQSSRYLVKRTGEKVFLECVQDMDHENMFWYRQDPGLGLRLIYFSYDVKMKEKGDIPEGYSVSREKKERFSLILESASTNQTSMYLCASSPPEGGSYEQYFGPGTRLTVT.

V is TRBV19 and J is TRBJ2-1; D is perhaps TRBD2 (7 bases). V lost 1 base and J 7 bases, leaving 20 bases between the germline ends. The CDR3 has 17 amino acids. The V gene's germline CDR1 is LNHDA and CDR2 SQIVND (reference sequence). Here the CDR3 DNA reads TGTGCCAGTAGTATAGGCCCAGGGGAGGGTAGGAGGAATGAGCAGTTCTTC. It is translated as CASSIGPGEGRRNEQFF.

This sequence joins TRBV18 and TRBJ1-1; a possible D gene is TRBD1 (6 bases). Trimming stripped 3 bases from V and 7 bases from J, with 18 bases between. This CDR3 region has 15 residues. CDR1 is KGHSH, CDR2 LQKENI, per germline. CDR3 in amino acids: CASSPLDSWTSEAFF. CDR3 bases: TGTGCCAGCTCACCTCTGGACAGTTGGACCAGTGAAGCTTTCTTT.

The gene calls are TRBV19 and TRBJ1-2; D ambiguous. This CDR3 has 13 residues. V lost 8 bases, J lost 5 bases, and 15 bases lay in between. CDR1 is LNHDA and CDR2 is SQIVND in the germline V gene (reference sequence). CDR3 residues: CASLIPGTYGYTF. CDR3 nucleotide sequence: TGTGCCAGTCTAATCCCGGGAACTTATGGCTACACCTTC.

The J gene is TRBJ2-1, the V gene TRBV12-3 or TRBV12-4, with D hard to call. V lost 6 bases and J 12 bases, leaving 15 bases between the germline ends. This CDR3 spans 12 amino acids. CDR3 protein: CASSRDRILQFF. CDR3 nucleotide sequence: TGTGCCAGCAGCCGTGATAGAATTTTGCAGTTCTTC.

The DNA of the CDR3 is TGCGCCAGCCGTCTGGGGGGGGGCACAGATACGCAGTATTTT. This translates into CASRLGGGTDTQYF. The chain couples TRBV5-1 to TRBJ2-3; 7 nucleotides line up with TRBD2. CDR3 length: 14 residues. Trimming at V came to 7 bases and at J to 1 base, leaving 6 bases not matched to a gene. Germline CDR1 SGHRS, CDR2 YFSETQ.

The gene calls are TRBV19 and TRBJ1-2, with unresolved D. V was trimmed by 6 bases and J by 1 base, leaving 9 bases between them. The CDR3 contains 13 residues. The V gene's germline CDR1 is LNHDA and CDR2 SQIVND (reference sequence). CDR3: CASSPDNNYGYTF. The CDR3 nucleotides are TGTGCCAGTAGCCCTGACAATAACTATGGCTACACCTTC. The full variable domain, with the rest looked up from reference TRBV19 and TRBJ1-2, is DGGITQSPKYLFRKEGQNVTLSCEQNLNHDAMYWYRQDPGQGLRLIYYSQIVNDFQKGDIAEGYSVSREKKESFPLTVTSAQKNPTAFYLCASSPDNNYGYTFGSGTRLTVV.

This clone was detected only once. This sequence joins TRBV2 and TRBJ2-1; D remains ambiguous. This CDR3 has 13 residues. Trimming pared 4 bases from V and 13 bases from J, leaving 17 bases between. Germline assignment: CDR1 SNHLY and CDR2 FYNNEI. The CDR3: CASSVSYSAAQFF. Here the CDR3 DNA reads TGTGCCAGCAGTGTTAGCTATTCCGCTGCCCAGTTCTTC.

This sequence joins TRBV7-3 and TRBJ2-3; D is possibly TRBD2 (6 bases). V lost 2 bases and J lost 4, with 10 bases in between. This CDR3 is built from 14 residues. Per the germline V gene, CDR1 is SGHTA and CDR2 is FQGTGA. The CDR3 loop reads CASSLAGNPDTQYF. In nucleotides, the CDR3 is TGTGCCAGCAGCTTAGCGGGGAACCCAGATACGCAGTATTTT.

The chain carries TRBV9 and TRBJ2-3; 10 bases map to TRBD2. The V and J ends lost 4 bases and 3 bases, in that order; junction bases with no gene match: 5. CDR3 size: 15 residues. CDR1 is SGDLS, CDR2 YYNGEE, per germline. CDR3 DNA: TGTGCCAGCAGCCCTGGACTAGCGGCGACAGATACGCAGTATTTT. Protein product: CASSPGLAATDTQYF.

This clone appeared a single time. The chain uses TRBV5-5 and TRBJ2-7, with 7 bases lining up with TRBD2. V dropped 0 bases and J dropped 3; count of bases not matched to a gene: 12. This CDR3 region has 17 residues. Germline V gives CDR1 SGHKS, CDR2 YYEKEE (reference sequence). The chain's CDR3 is CASSLGWEGKYGYEQYF. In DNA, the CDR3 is TGTGCCAGCAGCTTGGGGTGGGAGGGGAAATATGGCTACGAGCAGTACTTC. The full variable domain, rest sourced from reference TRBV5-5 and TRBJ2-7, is DAGVTQSPTHLIKTRGQQVTLRCSPISGHKSVSWYQQVLGQGPQFIFQYYEKEERGRGNFPDRFSARQFPNYSSELNVNALLLGDSALYLCASSLGWEGKYGYEQYFGPGTRLTVT.

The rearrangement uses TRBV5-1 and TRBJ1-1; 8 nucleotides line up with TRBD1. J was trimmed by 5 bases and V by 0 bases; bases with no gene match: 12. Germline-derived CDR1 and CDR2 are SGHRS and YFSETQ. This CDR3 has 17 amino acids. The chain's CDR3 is CASSLAPFGQGWTEAFF. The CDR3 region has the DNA TGCGCCAGCAGCTTGGCTCCCTTTGGACAGGGTTGGACTGAAGCTTTCTTT.

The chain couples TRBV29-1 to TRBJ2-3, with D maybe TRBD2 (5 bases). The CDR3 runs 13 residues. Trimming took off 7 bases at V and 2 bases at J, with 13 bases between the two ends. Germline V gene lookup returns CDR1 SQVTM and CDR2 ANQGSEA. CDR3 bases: TGCAGCGGCTCACCGGGGTTCACAGATACGCAGTATTTT. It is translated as CSGSPGFTDTQYF.

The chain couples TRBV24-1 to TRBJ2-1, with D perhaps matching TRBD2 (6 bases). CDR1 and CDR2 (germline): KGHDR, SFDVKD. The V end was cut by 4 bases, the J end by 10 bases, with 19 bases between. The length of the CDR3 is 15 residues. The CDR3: CATSDSTSLGFEQFF. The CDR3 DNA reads TGTGCCACCAGTGACTCGACTAGTTTAGGGTTCGAGCAGTTCTTC.

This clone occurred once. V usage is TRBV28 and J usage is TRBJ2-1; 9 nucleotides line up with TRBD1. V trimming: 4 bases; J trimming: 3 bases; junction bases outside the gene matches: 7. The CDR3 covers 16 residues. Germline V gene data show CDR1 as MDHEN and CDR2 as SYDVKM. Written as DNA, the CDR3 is TGTGCCAGCAGTTCCCCCGGGACAGGGAACTACAATGAGCAGTTCTTC. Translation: CASSSPGTGNYNEQFF.

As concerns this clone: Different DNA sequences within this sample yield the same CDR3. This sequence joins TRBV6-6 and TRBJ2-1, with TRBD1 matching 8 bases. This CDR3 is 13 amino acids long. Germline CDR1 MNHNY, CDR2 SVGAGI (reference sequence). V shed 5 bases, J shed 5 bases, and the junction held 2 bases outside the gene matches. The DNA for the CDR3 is TGTGCCAGCAGTCAGACAGGGGACAATGAGCAGTTCTTC. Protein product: CASSQTGDNEQFF.